This T cell receptor beta chain emerged from a study of cytomegalovirus exposure and HLA in healthy donors listed by TCRdb under 2017. Study-level background: An earlier analysis of several hundred of the donors reported approximately 260 Gb of sequence data and some 110 million unique TCR beta sequences obtained from about 179 million T cells. Donor age, sex, ethnicity and CMV serostatus were compiled alongside the repertoire data. HLA typing covered class I and class II loci at four-digit resolution. The study was designed to test whether signatures of past pathogen exposure could be identified by cataloging public T cell receptors. To predict cytomegalovirus infection status, the study combined high-throughput TCR immunosequencing, statistical association of individual TCRs with disease status, and machine learning. The number of typed donors differed by locus: roughly 629-640 for A, B, C, DRB1 and DQB1; 522 for DQA1; approximately 600 for DPA1; and roughly 470 for DPB1. Every repertoire in the discovery cohort had been generated on one and the same sequencing platform. The later analysis used no new phenotypic data to find candidate immune exposures, relying instead on TCR beta sequences and their occurrence across donors. To decide whether each TCR beta V gene segment behaved as functional or pseudogenic, an earlier analysis of some 540 of the donors relied on high-throughput TCR beta sequencing. Of the 398 genotyped donors, around 81% fell in the genetic ancestry cluster associated with self-reported Caucasian donors. The study used immunosequencing to profile the T cell repertoires of around 600 subjects and linked those repertoires to cytomegalovirus serostatus. Besides the first cohort of hundreds of subjects, a separate validation cohort made up of around 120 different subjects was used. Across some 400 genotyped donors of the cohort, an average of roughly 230,000 unique TCR beta nucleotide sequences per donor were sequenced, and approximately 17% of those sequences were non-productive. A later genetic analysis used genome-wide SNP genotypes for about 60% of the roughly 700 donors, treating that subset as a discovery cohort. A later analysis re-examined previously published TCR beta repertoires from about 700 donors and added high-resolution HLA genotyping to investigate patterns of TCR occurrence. An early release covering roughly 580 HLA-typed donors comprised about 320 gigabases of sequencing data and roughly 85 million unique TCR sequences. Several DR-DQ haplotypes were treated as single units for association and clustering because of strong linkage in the cohort. Overall study outcomes, separate from this receptor: According to a later analysis, parvovirus B19, influenza, CMV and Epstein-Barr virus appeared linked to several top co-occurrence clusters. In the study, approximately 160 TCR beta chains were listed as associated with cytomegalovirus. When HLA alleles, especially DR and DQ, strongly co-occurred, attributing TCR associations to individual alleles was difficult. Roughly uniform sequencing depth across donors was assumed in presence/absence analyses, although this assumption may not hold. A further reported finding was that TCR beta sequences accurately predicted the HLA-A and HLA-B alleles for most subjects in the first cohort. A later analysis found that most CMV-associated TCR beta chains appeared HLA-restricted, with HLA associations seemingly driven largely by CMV exposure. A group of highly shared sequence variants was considered likely to be a technical artifact of the sequencing pipeline. Because HLA typing was missing for some donors at each locus, association tests included only the typed subset. An association between a missense DCLRE1C variant and V-gene and J-gene trimming of TCR beta chains was found in a later genetic analysis and replicated in an independent cohort. Most TCR sequences were seen in very few donors, while some public TCRs were found in many individuals. In an earlier analysis of approximately 590 of the donors, most TCR beta V segments appeared in productive rearrangements about 87% or about 30% of the time, broadly matching IMGT annotations. Linkage disequilibrium might explain the correlated functional status among segregating V segments, but an unknown experimental factor could not be ruled out. At a false discovery rate of 0.05, a later analysis linked 16,951 TCR beta sequences to specific HLA alleles. This cohort had only TCR beta chains sequenced, and the lack of alpha or paired-chain data limited which features could be detected. Some IMGT-functional V segments, including TRBV6-2 and TRBV6-3, could not be told apart with the 87-base-pair reads, so those segments were excluded. In a later analysis, TCR association rates were found to vary across HLA loci, with the most associated TCRs seen for DRB1 alleles and the fewest for HLA-C alleles. Because counts were too low, more than 15 rarely observed V segments, including chromosome 9 orphons, were left out of the earlier analysis of 587 of the donors. According to the authors, the approach could potentially be generalized to other disease states and immunological phenotypes. CMV serostatus was the only immune exposure information available for the cohort. In a later analysis, HLA-associated TCR beta chains were found to be more clonally expanded and to have lower generation probabilities than equally common non-associated chains. The classifier was reported to diagnose cytomegalovirus status with high specificity and sensitivity in both the original and validation cohorts. In a later genetic analysis, fewer N-insertions in productive TCRs were reported among donors in an Asian-associated ancestry cluster than the roughly 640-donor mean. Three of the identified cytomegalovirus-associated TCR beta chains were confirmed in vitro to be specific for cytomegalovirus antigens.

V loses 0 bases, J loses 2 bases, and the germline ends lie 10 bases apart. The germline V gene gives CDR1 as LGHNA and CDR2 as YNFKEQ. The CDR3 contains 15 residues, cysteine and phenylalanine counted. The CDR3 DNA has 45 bases and is translated from base 1. Libraries were prepared through the immunoSEQ multiplex PCR assay. The multiplex PCR relied on a mix of 60 forward primers for TCR Vbeta segments and 13 reverse primers for TCR Jbeta segments. A multiplex PCR assay on genomic DNA amplified the CDR3 region of rearranged TCR beta genes. On the Illumina HiSeq System, the amplified TCR beta libraries were sequenced as 87-base-pair reads. In the authors' own workflow: In a later analysis, tens of millions of unique TCR beta chains were counted across the approximately 620 repertoires, and approximately 11 million of these chains were shared by at least two donors. Raw reads were error-corrected and collapsed into unique sequences by a nearest-neighbor algorithm in which closely related sequences were merged to remove PCR and sequencing errors. To assign V, D and J gene segments, CDR3 sequences were aligned to IMGT reference sequences. For a sequence to be retained, a match of at least six nucleotides to both a V gene segment and a J gene segment was required. Rearrangements were called productive when the CDR3 lacked stop codons and stayed in frame with V and J; all others were non-productive. CDR3 was defined according to IMGT convention as the region running from the second conserved V-encoded cysteine to the conserved J-encoded phenylalanine. In an earlier analysis of around 600 of the donors, sequences lacking an unambiguous match to a single V gene segment were excluded. An earlier analysis of several hundred of the donors called V segments functional above 56.7% productive rearrangements and segregating when the between-donor standard deviation exceeded 5%. A statistical classification framework was developed to diagnose cytomegalovirus status using the catalog of TCR beta chain sequences. A later analysis assigned V and J genes by comparing TCR nucleotide sequences with IMGT/GENE-DB human TR gene sequences. Using the TCRdist pipeline, a later analysis assigned CDR3 sequences along with most-parsimonious VDJ recombination scenarios. In a later analysis, each TCR beta chain was defined by its CDR3 amino acid sequence together with its V-gene family, and reads lacking a unique V-gene family were excluded. To address suspected cross-contamination and a sequencing artifact, a later analysis removed approximately 590 highly shared, low-generation-probability nucleotide sequences. A later analysis calculated a clonal expansion index for each public chain from normalized within-repertoire ranks of inferred template counts. A later analysis computed generation probabilities with a VDJ recombination model fitted to out-of-frame rearrangements, and checked the results against IGoR. In a later analysis, hypergeometric tests were used to score TCR-TCR, TCR-HLA and TCR-CMV co-occurrence, with a repertoire-size bias correction applied to TCR pairs. To estimate false discovery rates, a later analysis permuted the HLA or CMV assignments 20 times. In a later analysis, co-occurring TCRs were grouped using DBSCAN, with TCRdist sequence similarity added in when clustering inside HLA-allele-positive subsets. Repertoires with fewer than 30,000 or more than 120,000 public chains were left out of co-occurrence clustering, as were four to six repertoires with anomalous nucleotide sharing. This immuneACCESS table, as held by TCRdb, lists in-frame sequences with V and J called but not all clones. Of the missing ones, under half trace to an unresolved V gene in checked studies; the others have no known cause. V and J calls and clone size are those listed in that table; D and trimming were worked out from the DNA. The sample table contains roughly 110,000 clones; only one count was recorded for more than 75% of them. The ten largest clones capture approximately 12% of the sample.

As to this clone: What antigen it recognizes has not been identified. Per-base quality was not reported, and no clone a single base away is much larger than it.

The cohort was made up of 650 to 700 healthy bone marrow donors. At the time of sampling, all cohort members were nominally healthy, though unrecorded immune exposures were likely present. The donor was CMV seropositive and was included in the group of approximately 310 seropositive cohort members. Every donor gave a peripheral blood sample, and the peripheral blood mononuclear cells from that sample were used for TCR beta sequencing. The Qiagen DNeasy Blood Extraction Kit was used to extract genomic DNA from the blood cell samples. The sequence came from a woman between 35 and 50 years old in good health and CMV-seropositive. The chain employs TRBV4-2 and TRBJ1-1; a confident D gene designation cannot be given. The material sequenced was PBMCs. CDR3 protein: CASSQDKGANTEAFF. The sequence in DNA is TGTGCCAGCAGCCAAGATAAGGGAGCCAACACTGAAGCTTTCTTT.